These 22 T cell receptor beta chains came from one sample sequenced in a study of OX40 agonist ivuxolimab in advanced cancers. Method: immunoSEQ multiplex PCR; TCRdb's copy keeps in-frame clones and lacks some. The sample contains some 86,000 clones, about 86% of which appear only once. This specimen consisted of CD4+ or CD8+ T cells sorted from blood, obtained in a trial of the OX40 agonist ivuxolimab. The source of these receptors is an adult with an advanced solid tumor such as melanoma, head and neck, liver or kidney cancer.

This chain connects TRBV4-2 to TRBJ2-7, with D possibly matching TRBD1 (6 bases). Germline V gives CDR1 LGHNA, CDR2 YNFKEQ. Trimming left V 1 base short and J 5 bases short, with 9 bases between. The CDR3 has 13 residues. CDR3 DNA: TGTGCCAGCAGCCAAGCTCAGGGGCACGAGCAGTACTTC. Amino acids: CASSQAQGHEQYF.

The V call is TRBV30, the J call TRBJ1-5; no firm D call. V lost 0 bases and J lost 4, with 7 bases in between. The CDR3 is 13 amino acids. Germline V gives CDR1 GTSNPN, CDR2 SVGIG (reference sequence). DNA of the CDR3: TGTGCCTGGAGTGTAAAGGTAAATCAGCCCCAGCATTTT. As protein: CAWSVKVNQPQHF.

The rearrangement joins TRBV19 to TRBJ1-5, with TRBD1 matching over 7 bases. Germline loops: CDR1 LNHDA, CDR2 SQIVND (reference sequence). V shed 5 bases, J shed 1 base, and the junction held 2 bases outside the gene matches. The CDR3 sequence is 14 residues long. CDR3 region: CASSAGQSNQPQHF. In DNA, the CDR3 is TGTGCCAGTAGTGCGGGACAGAGCAATCAGCCCCAGCATTTT.

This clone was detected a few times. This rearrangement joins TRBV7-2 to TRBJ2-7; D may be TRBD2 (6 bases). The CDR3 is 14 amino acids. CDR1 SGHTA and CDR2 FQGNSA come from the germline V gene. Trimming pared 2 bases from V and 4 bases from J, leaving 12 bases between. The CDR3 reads CASSLSGRGYEQYF. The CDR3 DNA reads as TGTGCCAGCAGCTTATCCGGGAGAGGGTACGAGCAGTACTTC.

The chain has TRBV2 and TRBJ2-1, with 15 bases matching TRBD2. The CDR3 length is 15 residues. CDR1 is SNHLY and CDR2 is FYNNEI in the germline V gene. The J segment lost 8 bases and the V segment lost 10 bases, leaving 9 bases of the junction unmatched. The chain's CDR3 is CAIRTSGRAGDEQFF. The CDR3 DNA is TGTGCCATTCGGACTAGCGGGAGGGCCGGGGATGAGCAGTTCTTC. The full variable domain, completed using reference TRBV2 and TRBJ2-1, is EPEVTQTPSHQVTQMGQEVILRCVPISNHLYFYWYRQILGQKVEFLVSFYNNEISEKSEIFDDQFSVERPDGSNFTLKIRSTKLEDSAMYFCAIRTSGRAGDEQFFGPGTRLTVL.

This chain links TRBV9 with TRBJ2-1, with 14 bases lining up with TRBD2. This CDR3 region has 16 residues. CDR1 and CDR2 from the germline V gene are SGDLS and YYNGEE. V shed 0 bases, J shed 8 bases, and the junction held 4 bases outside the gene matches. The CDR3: CASSVAGLAGEDEQFF. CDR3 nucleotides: TGTGCCAGCAGCGTAGCGGGACTAGCGGGAGAGGATGAGCAGTTCTTC.

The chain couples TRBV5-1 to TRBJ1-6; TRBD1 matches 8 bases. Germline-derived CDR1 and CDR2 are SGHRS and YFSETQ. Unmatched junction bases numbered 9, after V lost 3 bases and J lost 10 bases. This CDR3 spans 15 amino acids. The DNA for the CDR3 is TGCGCCAGCAGCTCACCGGACAGGGAGGGGTCACCCCTCCACTTT. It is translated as CASSSPDREGSPLHF.

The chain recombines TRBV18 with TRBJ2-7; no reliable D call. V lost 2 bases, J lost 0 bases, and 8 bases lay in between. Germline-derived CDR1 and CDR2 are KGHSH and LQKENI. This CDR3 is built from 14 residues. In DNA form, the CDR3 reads TGTGCCAGCTCACCAGCCCAGTACTCCTACGAGCAGTACTTC. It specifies CASSPAQYSYEQYF.

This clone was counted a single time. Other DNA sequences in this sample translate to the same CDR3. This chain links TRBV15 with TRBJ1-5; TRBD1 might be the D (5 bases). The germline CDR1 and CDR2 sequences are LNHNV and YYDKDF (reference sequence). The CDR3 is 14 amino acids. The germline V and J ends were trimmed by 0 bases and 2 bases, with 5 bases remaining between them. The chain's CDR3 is CATSRDRGNQPQHF. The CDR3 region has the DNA TGTGCCACCAGCAGAGACAGGGGCAATCAGCCCCAGCATTTT.

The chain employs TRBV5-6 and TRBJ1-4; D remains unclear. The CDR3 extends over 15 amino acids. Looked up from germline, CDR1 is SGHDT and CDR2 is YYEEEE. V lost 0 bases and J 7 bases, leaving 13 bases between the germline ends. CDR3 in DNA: TGTGCCAGCAGCTTGGGAGGGCGGGCAGGTGAAAAACTGTTTTTT. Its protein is CASSLGGRAGEKLFF.

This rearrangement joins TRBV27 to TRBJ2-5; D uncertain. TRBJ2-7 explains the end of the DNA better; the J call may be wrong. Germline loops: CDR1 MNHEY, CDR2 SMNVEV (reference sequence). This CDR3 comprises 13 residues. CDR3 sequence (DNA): TGTGCCAGCAGTTTATTCTACCCCTACGAGCAGTACTTC. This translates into CASSLFYPYEQYF.

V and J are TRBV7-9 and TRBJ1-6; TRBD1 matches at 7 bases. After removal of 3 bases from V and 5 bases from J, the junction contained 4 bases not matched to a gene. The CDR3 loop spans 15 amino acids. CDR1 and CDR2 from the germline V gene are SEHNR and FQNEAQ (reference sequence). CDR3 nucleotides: TGTGCCAGCAGCTTTCACAGGGGAGATAATTCACCCCTCCACTTT. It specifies CASSFHRGDNSPLHF. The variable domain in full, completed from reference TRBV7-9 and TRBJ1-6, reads DTGVSQNPRHKITKRGQNVTFRCDPISEHNRLYWYRQTLGQGPEFLTYFQNEAQLEKSRLLSDRFSAERPKGSFSTLEIQRTEQGDSAMYLCASSFHRGDNSPLHFGNGTRLTVT.

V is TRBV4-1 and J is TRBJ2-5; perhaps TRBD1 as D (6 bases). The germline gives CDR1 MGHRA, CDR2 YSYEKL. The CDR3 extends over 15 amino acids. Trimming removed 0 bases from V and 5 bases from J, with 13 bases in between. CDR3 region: CASSQETGWWETQYF. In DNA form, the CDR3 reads TGCGCCAGCAGCCAAGAGACAGGTTGGTGGGAGACCCAGTACTTC.

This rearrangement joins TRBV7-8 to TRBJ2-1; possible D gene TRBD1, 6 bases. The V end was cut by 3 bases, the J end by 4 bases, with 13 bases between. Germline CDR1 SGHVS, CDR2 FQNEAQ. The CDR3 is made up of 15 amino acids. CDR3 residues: CASSFGQGQYNEQFF. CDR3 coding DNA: TGTGCCAGCAGCTTTGGGCAGGGACAATACAATGAGCAGTTCTTC. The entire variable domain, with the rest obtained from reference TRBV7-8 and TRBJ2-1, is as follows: GAGVSQSPRYKVAKRGQDVALRCDPISGHVSLFWYQQALGQGPEFLTYFQNEAQLDKSGLPSDRFFAERPEGSVSTLKIQRTQQEDSAVYLCASSFGQGQYNEQFFGPGTRLTVL.

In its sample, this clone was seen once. The CDR3 DNA reads as TGTGCCAGCAGCCAAGATCTGGGGACATACAAAGGCTACACCTTC. This gives the protein CASSQDLGTYKGYTF. This rearrangement joins TRBV14 to TRBJ1-2; maybe TRBD1 (6 bases). The CDR3 length is 15 residues. The germline CDR1 and CDR2 sequences are SGHDN and FVKESK. V was cut by 0 bases and J by 8 bases, with 16 bases left in between. The full variable domain, in which reference TRBV14 and TRBJ1-2 provide the parts outside the CDR3, is EAGVTQFPSHSVIEKGQTVTLRCDPISGHDNLYWYRRVMGKEIKFLLHFVKESKQDESGMPNNRFLAERTGGTYSTLKVQPAELEDSGVYFCASSQDLGTYKGYTFGSGTRLTVV.

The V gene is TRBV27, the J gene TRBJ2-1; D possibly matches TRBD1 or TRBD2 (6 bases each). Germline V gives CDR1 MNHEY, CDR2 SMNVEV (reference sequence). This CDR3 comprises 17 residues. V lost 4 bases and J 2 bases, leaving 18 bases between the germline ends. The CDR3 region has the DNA TGTGCCAGCAGTTCTCCGTTTTCGGGGGCTCCCTACAATGAGCAGTTCTTC. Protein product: CASSSPFSGAPYNEQFF.

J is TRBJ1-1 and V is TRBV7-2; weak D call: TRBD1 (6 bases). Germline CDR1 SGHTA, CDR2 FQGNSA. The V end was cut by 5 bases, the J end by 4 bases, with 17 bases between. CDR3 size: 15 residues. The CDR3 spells CASSPQQGGGTEAFF. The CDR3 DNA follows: TGTGCCAGCAGCCCGCAACAGGGTGGTGGCACTGAAGCTTTCTTT.

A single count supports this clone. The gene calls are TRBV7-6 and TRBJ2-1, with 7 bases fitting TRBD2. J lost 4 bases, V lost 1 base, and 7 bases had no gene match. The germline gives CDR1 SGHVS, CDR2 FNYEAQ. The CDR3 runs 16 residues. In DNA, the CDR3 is TGTGCCAGCAGCTTAGAAGCTAGCGGCCTATACAATGAGCAGTTCTTC. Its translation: CASSLEASGLYNEQFF.

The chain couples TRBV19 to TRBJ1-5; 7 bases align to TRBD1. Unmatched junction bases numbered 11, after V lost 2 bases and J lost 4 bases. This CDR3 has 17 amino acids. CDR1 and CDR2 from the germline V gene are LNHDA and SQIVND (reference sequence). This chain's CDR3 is CASSILFGQDLNQPQHF. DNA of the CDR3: TGTGCCAGTAGTATATTATTCGGACAGGACCTGAATCAGCCCCAGCATTTT.

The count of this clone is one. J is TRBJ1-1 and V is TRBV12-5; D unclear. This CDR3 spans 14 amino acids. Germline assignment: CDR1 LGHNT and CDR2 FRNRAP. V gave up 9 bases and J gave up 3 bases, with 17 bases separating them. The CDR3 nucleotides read TGTGCTAGCCGTAAAAATGATGGTTACACTGAAGCTTTCTTT. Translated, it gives CASRKNDGYTEAFF.

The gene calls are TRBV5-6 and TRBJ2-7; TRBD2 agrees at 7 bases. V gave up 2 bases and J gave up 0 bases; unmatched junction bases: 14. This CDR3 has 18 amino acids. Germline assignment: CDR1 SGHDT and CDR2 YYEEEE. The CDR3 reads CASSLDPGPSGASYEQYF. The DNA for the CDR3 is TGTGCCAGCAGCTTAGATCCTGGTCCTAGCGGAGCCTCCTACGAGCAGTACTTC.

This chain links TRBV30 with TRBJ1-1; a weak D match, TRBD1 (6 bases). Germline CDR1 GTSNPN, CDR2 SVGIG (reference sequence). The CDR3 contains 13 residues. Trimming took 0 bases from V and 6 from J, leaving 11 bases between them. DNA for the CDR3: TGTGCCTGGAGTGTCGCAGGGGTGGCTGAAGCTTTCTTT. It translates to CAWSVAGVAEAFF.